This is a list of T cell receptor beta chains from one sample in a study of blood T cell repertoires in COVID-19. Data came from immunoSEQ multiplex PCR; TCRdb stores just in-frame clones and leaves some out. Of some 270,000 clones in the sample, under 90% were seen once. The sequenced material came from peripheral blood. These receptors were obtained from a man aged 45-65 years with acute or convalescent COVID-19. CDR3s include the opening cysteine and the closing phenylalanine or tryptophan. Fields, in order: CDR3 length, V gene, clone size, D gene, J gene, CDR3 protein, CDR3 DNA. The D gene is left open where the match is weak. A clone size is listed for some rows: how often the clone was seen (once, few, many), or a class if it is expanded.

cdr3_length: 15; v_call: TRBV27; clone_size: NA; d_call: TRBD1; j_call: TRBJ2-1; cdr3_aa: CASSLRTGLDNEQFF; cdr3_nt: TGTGCCAGCAGTTTGAGGACAGGGCTGGACAATGAGCAGTTCTTC
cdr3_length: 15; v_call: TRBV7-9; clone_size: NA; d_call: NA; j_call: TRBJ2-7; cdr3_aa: CASSPKGTSSYEQYF; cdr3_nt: TGTGCCAGCAGCCCCAAGGGGACATCCTCCTACGAGCAGTACTTC
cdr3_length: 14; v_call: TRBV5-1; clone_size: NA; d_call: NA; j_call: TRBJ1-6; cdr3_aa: CASSGPGDNSPLHF; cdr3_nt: TGCGCCAGCAGCGGGCCAGGTGATAATTCACCCCTCCACTTT
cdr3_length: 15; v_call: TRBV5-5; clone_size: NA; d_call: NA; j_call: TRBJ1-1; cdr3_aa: CASSLDLQMNTEAFF; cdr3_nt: TGTGCCAGCAGCTTGGATTTACAGATGAACACTGAAGCTTTCTTT
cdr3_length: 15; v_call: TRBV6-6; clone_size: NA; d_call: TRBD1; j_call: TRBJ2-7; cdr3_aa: CASSPEGTGGYEQYF; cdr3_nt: TGTGCCAGCAGCCCTGAGGGGACAGGGGGTTACGAGCAGTACTTC
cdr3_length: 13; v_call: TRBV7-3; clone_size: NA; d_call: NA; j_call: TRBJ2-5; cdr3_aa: CASSFSGQETQYF; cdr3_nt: TGTGCCAGCAGCTTCAGCGGGCAAGAGACCCAGTACTTC
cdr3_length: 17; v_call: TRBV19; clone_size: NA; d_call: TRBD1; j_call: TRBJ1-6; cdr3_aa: CASSIGPGQGARSPLHF; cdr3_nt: TGTGCCAGTAGTATAGGGCCAGGACAGGGGGCGCGTTCACCCCTCCACTTT
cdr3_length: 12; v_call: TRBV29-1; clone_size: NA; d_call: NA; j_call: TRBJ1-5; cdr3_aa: CSAALDSASQHF; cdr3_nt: TGCAGCGCTGCCTTGGACAGCGCCTCCCAGCATTTT
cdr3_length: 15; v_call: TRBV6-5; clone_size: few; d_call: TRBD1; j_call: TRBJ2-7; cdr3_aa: CASRRDRTPSYEQYF; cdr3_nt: TGTGCCAGCAGGAGGGACAGGACCCCGTCCTACGAGCAGTACTTC
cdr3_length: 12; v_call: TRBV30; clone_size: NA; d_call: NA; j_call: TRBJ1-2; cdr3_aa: CAWRGTTQGYTF; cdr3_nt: TGTGCCTGGAGGGGGACAACTCAAGGCTACACCTTC
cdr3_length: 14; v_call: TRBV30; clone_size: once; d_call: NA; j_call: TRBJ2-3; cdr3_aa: CAWRVAGSTDTQYF; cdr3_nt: TGTGCCTGGAGGGTAGCTGGTAGCACAGATACGCAGTATTTT
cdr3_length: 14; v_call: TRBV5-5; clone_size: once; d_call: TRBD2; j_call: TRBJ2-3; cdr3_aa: CASSFSGGADTQYF; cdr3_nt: TGTGCCAGCAGCTTTAGCGGGGGGGCAGATACGCAGTATTTT
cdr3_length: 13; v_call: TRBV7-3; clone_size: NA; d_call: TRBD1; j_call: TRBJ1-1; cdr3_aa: CASSFGTGAEAFF; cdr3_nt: TGTGCCAGCAGCTTCGGGACAGGGGCTGAAGCTTTCTTT
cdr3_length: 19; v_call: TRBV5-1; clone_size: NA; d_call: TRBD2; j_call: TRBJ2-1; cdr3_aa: CASSPAGTSGVGGYNEQFF; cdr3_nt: TGCGCCAGCAGCCCGGCGGGGACTAGCGGGGTGGGGGGCTACAATGAGCAGTTCTTC
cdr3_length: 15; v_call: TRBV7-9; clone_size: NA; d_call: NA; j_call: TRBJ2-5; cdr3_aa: CASSYSPGGQETQYF; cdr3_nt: TGTGCCAGCAGCTATAGCCCCGGGGGACAAGAGACCCAGTACTTC
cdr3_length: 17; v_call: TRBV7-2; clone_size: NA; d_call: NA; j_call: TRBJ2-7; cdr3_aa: CASSLRTQGFENYEQYF; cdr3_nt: TGTGCCAGCAGCTTAAGAACTCAGGGGTTCGAAAATTACGAGCAGTACTTC
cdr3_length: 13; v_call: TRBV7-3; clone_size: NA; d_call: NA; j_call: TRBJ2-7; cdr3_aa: CASSFGGHNEQYF; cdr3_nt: TGTGCCAGCAGCTTTGGGGGCCATAACGAGCAGTACTTC
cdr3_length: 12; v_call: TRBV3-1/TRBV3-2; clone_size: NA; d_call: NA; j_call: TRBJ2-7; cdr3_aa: CASSQGAYEQYF; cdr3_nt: TGTGCCAGCAGCCAAGGCGCATACGAGCAGTACTTC
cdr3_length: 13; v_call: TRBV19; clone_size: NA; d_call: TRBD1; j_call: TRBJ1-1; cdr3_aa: CATRDRGHTEAFF; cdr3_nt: TGTGCCACCCGGGACAGGGGACACACTGAAGCTTTCTTT
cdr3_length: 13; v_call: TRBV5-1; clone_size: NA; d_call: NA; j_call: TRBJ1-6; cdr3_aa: CASSLSRNSPLHF; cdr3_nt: TGCGCCAGCAGCTTGTCCCGGAATTCACCCCTCCACTTT
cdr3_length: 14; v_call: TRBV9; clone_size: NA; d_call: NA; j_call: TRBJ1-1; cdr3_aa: CASSPTTLNTEAFF; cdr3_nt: TGTGCCAGCAGCCCCACCACACTGAACACTGAAGCTTTCTTT
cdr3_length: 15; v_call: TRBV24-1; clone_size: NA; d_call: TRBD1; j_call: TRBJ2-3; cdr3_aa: CATSDNRGAYGTQYF; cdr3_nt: TGTGCCACCAGTGATAACAGGGGCGCGTATGGTACGCAGTATTTT